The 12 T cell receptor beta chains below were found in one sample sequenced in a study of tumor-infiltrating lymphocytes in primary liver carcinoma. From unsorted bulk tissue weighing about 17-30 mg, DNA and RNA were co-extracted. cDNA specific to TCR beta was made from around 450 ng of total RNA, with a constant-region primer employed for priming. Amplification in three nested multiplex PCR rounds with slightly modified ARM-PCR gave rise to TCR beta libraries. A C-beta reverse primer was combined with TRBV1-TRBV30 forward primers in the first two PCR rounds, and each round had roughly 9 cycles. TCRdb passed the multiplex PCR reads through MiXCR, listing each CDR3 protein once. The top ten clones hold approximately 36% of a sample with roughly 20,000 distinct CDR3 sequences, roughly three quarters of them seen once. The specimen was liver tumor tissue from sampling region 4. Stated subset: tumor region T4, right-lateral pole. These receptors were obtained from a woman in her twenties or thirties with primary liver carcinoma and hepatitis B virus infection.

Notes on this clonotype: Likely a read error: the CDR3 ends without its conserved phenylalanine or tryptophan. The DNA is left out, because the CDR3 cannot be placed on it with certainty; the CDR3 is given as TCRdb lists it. The CDR3 reads CASSLDLAGSSYSEQSV. This chain links TRBV11-3 with TRBJ2-1. The CDR3 has 17 residues if both end residues are counted. Germline CDR1 and CDR2: SGHNT and YENEEA.

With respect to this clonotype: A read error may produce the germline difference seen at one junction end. In DNA, the CDR3 is TGTGCCAGTAGCTTAGGTCTGGCAGGGAGCTCCTACAATGGGCAGTTCTTC. As protein: CASSLGLAGSSYNGQFF. The gene calls are TRBV11-3 and TRBJ2-1; D may be TRBD1 or TRBD2 (5 bases each). Germline values: CDR1 SGHNT, CDR2 YENEEA. The CDR3 spans 17 residues.

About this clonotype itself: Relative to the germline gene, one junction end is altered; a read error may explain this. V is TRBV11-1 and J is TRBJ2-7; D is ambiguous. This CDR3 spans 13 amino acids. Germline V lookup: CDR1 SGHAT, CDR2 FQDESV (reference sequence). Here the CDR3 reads CASSLVYHGEQYF. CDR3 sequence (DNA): TGTGCCAGCAGCTTAGTATACCACGGCGAGCAATACTTC.

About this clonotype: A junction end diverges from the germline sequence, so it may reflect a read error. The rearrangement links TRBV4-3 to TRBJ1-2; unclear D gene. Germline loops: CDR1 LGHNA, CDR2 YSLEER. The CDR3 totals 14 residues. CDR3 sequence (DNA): TGCGCCAACAGCGCTGAGTTGGAGATCCATGGCTACATCTTC. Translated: CANSAELEIHGYIF.

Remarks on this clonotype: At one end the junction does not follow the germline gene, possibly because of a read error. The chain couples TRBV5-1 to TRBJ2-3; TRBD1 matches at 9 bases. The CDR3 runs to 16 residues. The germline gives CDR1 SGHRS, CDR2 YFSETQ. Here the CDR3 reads CASSPGTGINSETQYF. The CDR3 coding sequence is TGCGCCAGCAGTCCAGGGACAGGGATCAATTCAGAAACGCAGTATTTT. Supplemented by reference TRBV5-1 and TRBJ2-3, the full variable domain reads KAGVTQTPRYLIKTRGQQVTLSCSPISGHRSVSWYQQTPGQGLQFLFEYFSETQRNKGNFPGRFSGRQFSNSRSEMNVSTLELGDSALYLCASSPGTGINSETQYFGPGTRLTVL.

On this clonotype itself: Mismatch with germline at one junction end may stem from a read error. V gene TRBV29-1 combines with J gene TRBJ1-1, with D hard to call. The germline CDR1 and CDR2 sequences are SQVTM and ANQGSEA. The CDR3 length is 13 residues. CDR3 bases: TGCAGCCTTGACGGGTATCCGGTGGCTGAAGCTTTCTTT. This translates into CSLDGYPVAEAFF.

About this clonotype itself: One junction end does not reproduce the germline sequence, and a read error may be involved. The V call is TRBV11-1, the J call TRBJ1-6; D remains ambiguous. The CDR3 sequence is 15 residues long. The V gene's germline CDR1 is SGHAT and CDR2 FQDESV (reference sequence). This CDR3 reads CACSFNWSYNSPLHF. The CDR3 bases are TGCGCCTGCAGCTTTAACTGGAGCTATAATTCACCCCTCCACTTT.

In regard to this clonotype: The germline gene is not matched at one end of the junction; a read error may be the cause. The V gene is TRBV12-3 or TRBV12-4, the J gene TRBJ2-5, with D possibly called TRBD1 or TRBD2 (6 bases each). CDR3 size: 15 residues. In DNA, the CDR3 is TGCGCCAGCAGCACCTACCCCGGGGGCGAAGATACCCAGTACTTC. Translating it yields CASSTYPGGEDTQYF.

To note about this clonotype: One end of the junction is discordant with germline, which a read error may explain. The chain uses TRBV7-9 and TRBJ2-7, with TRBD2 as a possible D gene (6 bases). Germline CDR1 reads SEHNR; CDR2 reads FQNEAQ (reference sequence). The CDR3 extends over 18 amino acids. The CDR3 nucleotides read TGTGCCAGCAGCTCAAGTCGATCGGGGACTGGGAGAATATATGAGCTGTACTTC. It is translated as CASSSSRSGTGRIYELYF.

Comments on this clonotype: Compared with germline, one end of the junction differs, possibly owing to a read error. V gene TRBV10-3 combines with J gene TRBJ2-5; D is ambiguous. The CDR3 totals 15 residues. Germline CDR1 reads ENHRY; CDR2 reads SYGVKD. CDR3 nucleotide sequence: TGTGCCATCAGTGAGTCGGCTACCAGACATGAGAGCCAGCACTTC. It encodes CAISESATRHESQHF.

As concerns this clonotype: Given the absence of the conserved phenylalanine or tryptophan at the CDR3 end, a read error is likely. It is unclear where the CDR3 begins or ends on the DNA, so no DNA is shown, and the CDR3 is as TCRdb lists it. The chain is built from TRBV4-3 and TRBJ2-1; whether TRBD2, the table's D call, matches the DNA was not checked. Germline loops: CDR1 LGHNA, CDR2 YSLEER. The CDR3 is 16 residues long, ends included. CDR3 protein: CAISQNVAGARDEHFL.

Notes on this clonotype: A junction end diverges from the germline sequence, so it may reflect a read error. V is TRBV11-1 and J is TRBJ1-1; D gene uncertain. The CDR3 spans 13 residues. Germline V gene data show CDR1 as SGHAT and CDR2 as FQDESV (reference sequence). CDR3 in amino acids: CANSFRLDTEAFF. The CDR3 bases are TGTGCCAACAGCTTCCGGCTGGATACTGAAGCTTTCTTT.